This TCR beta chain was captured in a study of shared clonotypes between healthy human individuals. Study background: In total, the donors were two women and a few men aged 18 to 49.

Assay used: immunoSEQ multiplex PCR; TCRdb lists only in-frame clones, some missing. The data hold about 600,000 clones, with 97% observed a single time. Points on this clone: What it recognizes is unknown.

Study-wide points: Generation of non-shared clonotypes was less probable than generation of clonotypes shared by all four donors.

The CDR3 runs to 15 residues. Deletions cut 4 bases from V and 9 bases from J, with 22 bases between. Germline V gene lookup returns CDR1 SGHTS and CDR2 YDEGEE. Donors were Caucasian adults residing in Nashville, Tennessee, USA. CD4+ cells yielded CD45RA+ naive and CD45RA-negative memory subsets. The chain uses TRBV5-8 and TRBJ2-5, with D possibly TRBD2 on 5 matching bases. The sequenced sample was naive CD4+ T cells sorted from blood. Subset in this sample: CD45RA+ positively selected. The sequence was obtained from a woman under 40 in good health. CDR3 bases: TGTGCCAGCAGCCAGAATTCCGCGGCTCAAGCGGCCCAGTACTTC. Amino acid sequence: CASSQNSAAQAAQYF.